These 23 T cell receptor beta chains originate from one sample sequenced in a study of OX40 agonist ivuxolimab in advanced cancers. Produced via immunoSEQ multiplex PCR; TCRdb's table is partial and in-frame only. The sample carries about 72,000 clones, about nine tenths recorded once. The sample was CD4+ or CD8+ T cells sorted from blood, taken in a trial of the OX40 agonist ivuxolimab. All receptors come from an adult with an advanced solid tumor such as melanoma, head and neck, liver or kidney cancer.

This clone was observed once. The chain couples TRBV28 to TRBJ1-1; D not resolved. Looked up from germline, CDR1 is MDHEN and CDR2 is SYDVKM. The CDR3 is 15 amino acids. The ends were cut back, 7 bases at V and 4 bases at J, with 19 bases in the middle. CDR3 sequence: CASNPSGGPVTEAFF. The CDR3 nucleotides read TGTGCCAGCAACCCTTCGGGAGGTCCTGTCACTGAAGCTTTCTTT. Combining the CDR3 with reference TRBV28 and TRBJ1-1 gives the whole variable domain DVKVTQSSRYLVKRTGEKVFLECVQDMDHENMFWYRQDPGLGLRLIYFSYDVKMKEKGDIPEGYSVSREKKERFSLILESASTNQTSMYLCASNPSGGPVTEAFFGQGTRLTVV.

The table lists this clone with a count of one. CDR3 sequence (DNA): TGTGCCAGCAGCCAAGAGTCAGGTAGTCCAAGCGGGACCCAGTACTTC. Translating gives CASSQESGSPSGTQYF. The chain carries TRBV4-2 and TRBJ2-5; D is possibly TRBD2 (5 bases). Germline CDR1 is LGHNA and CDR2 is YNFKEQ. Deletions cut 0 bases from V and 7 bases from J, with 18 bases between. There are 16 residues in the CDR3.

This chain links TRBV6-5 with TRBJ1-3, with D maybe TRBD1 (5 bases). The CDR3 runs to 15 residues. Germline V CDR1 and CDR2: MNHEY, SVGAGI. V shed 0 bases and J shed 4 bases, with 10 bases lying between them. The DNA for the CDR3 is TGTGCCAGCAGTTACTCGGACATTTCGGGAAACACCATATATTTT. This encodes CASSYSDISGNTIYF.

V is TRBV27 and J is TRBJ2-7, with a tentative D call TRBD2 (5 bases). The V gene's germline CDR1 is MNHEY and CDR2 SMNVEV (reference sequence). Trimming left V 6 bases short and J 2 bases short, with 14 bases between. The CDR3 runs to 14 residues. The CDR3 protein is CASSPGGRTYEQYF. The CDR3 DNA sequence: TGTGCCAGCAGCCCCGGAGGCCGTACCTACGAGCAGTACTTC.

CDR3 residues: CASGYNEQFF. The CDR3 bases are TGTGCCAGCGGGTACAATGAGCAGTTCTTC. V gene TRBV6-6 combines with J gene TRBJ2-1; no firm D call. V lost 8 bases and J 4 bases, leaving 3 bases between the germline ends. Germline CDR1 and CDR2: MNHNY and SVGAGI (reference sequence). This CDR3 is 10 amino acids long.

This clone was observed a single time. CDR3 nucleotides: TGTGCCAGCAGTTACCATTCGGCCCAAGAGACCCAGTACTTC. Translating gives CASSYHSAQETQYF. The rearrangement uses TRBV6-6 and TRBJ2-5, with unresolved D. Germline lookup yields CDR1 MNHNY and CDR2 SVGAGI (reference sequence). The ends were cut back, 2 bases at V and 1 base at J, with 8 bases in the middle. This CDR3 is built from 14 residues.

The table lists this clone with a count of one. This sequence joins TRBV28 and TRBJ1-1; D gene ambiguous. Germline lookup yields CDR1 MDHEN and CDR2 SYDVKM. This CDR3 spans 15 amino acids. Trimming removed 3 bases from V and 1 base from J, with 12 bases in between. The DNA of the CDR3 is TGTGCCAGCAGTTTGGGCAGAATTCCGAACACTGAAGCTTTCTTT. Its protein is CASSLGRIPNTEAFF.

This chain joins TRBV5-1 and TRBJ2-7; perhaps TRBD1 as D (6 bases). Trimming removed 0 bases from V and 0 bases from J, with 10 bases in between. The CDR3 is made up of 15 amino acids. Germline V CDR1 and CDR2: SGHRS, YFSETQ. The CDR3 spells CASSLDRANSYEQYF. The DNA for the CDR3 is TGCGCCAGCAGCTTGGACAGGGCGAACTCCTACGAGCAGTACTTC.

V and J are TRBV28 and TRBJ1-4; D is possibly TRBD1 (6 bases). With 4 bases removed from V and 7 bases from J, the gap between germline ends came to 16 bases. Germline CDR1 MDHEN, CDR2 SYDVKM. The CDR3 runs 15 residues. CDR3: CASSSYYLQGEKLFF. The CDR3 DNA is TGTGCCAGCAGTTCCTACTACTTACAGGGTGAAAAACTGTTTTTT.

The chain is built from TRBV19 and TRBJ2-5; weak D call: TRBD2 (6 bases). V dropped 6 bases and J dropped 4 bases, with 18 bases sitting between them. The CDR3 consists of 15 residues. CDR1 LNHDA and CDR2 SQIVND come from the germline V gene (reference sequence). The CDR3 sequence: CASSNMGGGLETQYF. In nucleotides, the CDR3 is TGTGCCAGTAGCAACATGGGAGGAGGGTTAGAGACCCAGTACTTC.

V gene TRBV2 combines with J gene TRBJ2-1; D gene uncertain. The CDR3 spans 14 residues. Germline CDR1 and CDR2: SNHLY and FYNNEI. Deletions cut 6 bases from V and 6 bases from J, with 15 bases between. The CDR3 bases are TGTGCCAGCAGGTCGGAACCACAGTCCAATGAGCAGTTCTTC. It codes for CASRSEPQSNEQFF. Together with reference TRBV2 and TRBJ2-1, the CDR3 gives the full variable domain: EPEVTQTPSHQVTQMGQEVILRCVPISNHLYFYWYRQILGQKVEFLVSFYNNEISEKSEIFDDQFSVERPDGSNFTLKIRSTKLEDSAMYFCASRSEPQSNEQFFGPGTRLTVL.

The chain combines TRBV19 with TRBJ1-2, with D tentatively TRBD1 (5 bases). V lost 3 bases, J lost 7 bases, and 12 bases lay in between. Germline loops: CDR1 LNHDA, CDR2 SQIVND (reference sequence). This CDR3 is built from 13 residues. CDR3 nucleotides: TGTGCCAGTAGTATCAAGGGACCTAGTGGCTACACCTTC. The encoded protein is CASSIKGPSGYTF. Looking up the rest from reference TRBV19 and TRBJ1-2 gives the full variable domain: DGGITQSPKYLFRKEGQNVTLSCEQNLNHDAMYWYRQDPGQGLRLIYYSQIVNDFQKGDIAEGYSVSREKKESFPLTVTSAQKNPTAFYLCASSIKGPSGYTFGSGTRLTVV.

The chain carries TRBV2 and TRBJ1-1; the D is unclear. The CDR3 covers 14 residues. Germline V gene sequence: CDR1 SNHLY, CDR2 FYNNEI. The V end was cut by 3 bases, the J end by 7 bases, with 15 bases between. The CDR3 is CASSDGELVDEAFF. CDR3 nucleotides: TGTGCCAGCAGTGATGGGGAACTGGTCGATGAAGCTTTCTTT.

The chain uses TRBV27 and TRBJ2-1; 8 bases fit TRBD2. J lost 4 bases, V lost 3 bases, and 5 bases had no gene match. From germline, CDR1 is MNHEY and CDR2 SMNVEV (reference sequence). The CDR3 is 15 residues long. The CDR3 spells CASSFTGGLYNEQFF. In nucleotides, the CDR3 is TGTGCCAGCAGTTTTACGGGGGGGCTGTACAATGAGCAGTTCTTC.

This clone was found once. V is TRBV7-9 and J is TRBJ1-3; D gene ambiguous. Germline V lookup: CDR1 SEHNR, CDR2 FQNEAQ (reference sequence). This CDR3 has 13 residues. Trimming pared 5 bases from V and 4 bases from J, leaving 9 bases between. Written as DNA, the CDR3 is TGTGCCAGCAGCCTGGGAACAGGAAACACCATATATTTT. Encoded protein: CASSLGTGNTIYF.

The chain carries TRBV18 and TRBJ2-7; weak D call: TRBD1 (6 bases). The CDR3 runs to 15 residues. Trimming cost V 3 bases and J 1 base, with 13 bases left between them. The germline gives CDR1 KGHSH, CDR2 LQKENI. CDR3 sequence reads: CASSPLMDSSYEQYF. The CDR3 DNA follows: TGTGCCAGCTCACCCTTGATGGACAGTTCCTACGAGCAGTACTTC.

This clone showed up just once. The chain links TRBV28 to TRBJ1-2, with D perhaps matching TRBD1 (6 bases). The ends were cut back, 7 bases at V and 3 bases at J, with 15 bases in the middle. The germline gives CDR1 MDHEN, CDR2 SYDVKM. CDR3 length: 14 amino acids. The CDR3 loop reads CASKGGGEDYGYTF. DNA for the CDR3: TGTGCCAGCAAAGGGGGGGGAGAGGACTATGGCTACACCTTC.

The chain combines TRBV28 with TRBJ1-5; D perhaps matches TRBD1 (6 bases). In germline, CDR1 is MDHEN, CDR2 SYDVKM. V was shortened by 6 bases and J by 7 bases, with 25 bases between the two germline ends. The CDR3 totals 17 residues. The CDR3 DNA sequence: TGTGCCAGCAGGGAAAACGACCTGTGGGGGGCGCGACAGCCCCAGCATTTT. The encoded protein is CASRENDLWGARQPQHF.

V and J are TRBV4-3 and TRBJ2-7, with 10 bases that match TRBD2. J gave up 4 bases and V 0 bases, and 3 bases lay outside the gene matches. CDR3 length equals 15 residues. Germline V lookup: CDR1 LGHNA, CDR2 YSLEER. DNA for the CDR3: TGCGCCAGCAGCCAAGATCCACTAGCGGGGTACGAGCAGTACTTC. Protein sequence: CASSQDPLAGYEQYF.

This sequence joins TRBV16 and TRBJ2-5; no firm D call. This CDR3 has 11 residues. V was clipped by 5 bases and J by 5 bases, with 6 bases between them. Germline assignment: CDR1 KGHSY and CDR2 FQNENV. The CDR3 sequence is CASSGRETQYF. The CDR3 DNA sequence: TGTGCCAGCAGCGGACGGGAGACCCAGTACTTC.

The J gene is TRBJ2-7, the V gene TRBV5-4; 8 bases map to TRBD1. V gave up 2 bases and J gave up 2 bases; unmatched junction bases: 0. Germline V lookup: CDR1 SGHNT, CDR2 YYREEE (reference sequence). The CDR3 has 13 residues. CDR3 region: CASSLQGAYEQYF. CDR3 coding DNA: TGTGCCAGCAGCTTACAGGGGGCCTACGAGCAGTACTTC.

V gene TRBV6-1 combines with J gene TRBJ1-2; 8 bases align to TRBD1. Germline trimming cut 7 bases from V and 7 bases from J; bases unmatched to any gene: 14. The CDR3 covers 15 residues. Germline assignment: CDR1 MNHNS and CDR2 SASEGT. The DNA of the CDR3 is TGTGCCAGCACCCAAACGCCAGGGGGCGCGGGTGGCTACACCTTC. Translation gives CASTQTPGGAGGYTF.

Here the CDR3 reads CASSLSDRSFYYGYTF. For the CDR3, the DNA is TGCGCCAGCAGCCTGTCGGACAGGTCTTTTTACTATGGCTACACCTTC. This chain uses TRBV4-1 with TRBJ1-2; 7 bases are shared with TRBD1. Germline CDR1 and CDR2: MGHRA and YSYEKL. The CDR3 is 16 amino acids. V gave up 4 bases and J gave up 3 bases; unmatched junction bases: 11.